Listed below are T cell receptor beta chains from one sample, sequenced in a study of Ad26.COV2.S vaccination and SARS-CoV-2 variants. Generated by immunoSEQ multiplex PCR, the TCRdb table keeps only in-frame clones and is missing some. The sample has over 350,000 clones; more than 85% are singletons. Source: peripheral blood, taken in a trial of Ad26.COV2.S vaccine versus placebo. These receptors all stem from a person aged 18-65 years who received the Ad26.COV2.S COVID-19 vaccine or a placebo. Both conserved end residues are part of each CDR3. The D gene is left open where the match is weak. Only part of the rows carry a size: once, few, many, or a class if the clone is expanded.

size: -; V: TRBV5-1; J: TRBJ1-1; D: -; DNA: TGCGCCAGCTATCGGGCGGGGAGCACTGAAGCTTTCTTT; CDR3: CASYRAGSTEAFF
size: once; V: TRBV4-3; J: TRBJ1-2; D: -; DNA: TGCGCCAGCAGCCAACAAGTTAACTATGGCTACACCTTC; CDR3: CASSQQVNYGYTF
size: -; V: TRBV5-4; J: TRBJ2-5; D: TRBD2; DNA: TGTGCCAGCAGCTTGAGTATACTAGCGGATCGGGAGACCCAGTACTTC; CDR3: CASSLSILADRETQYF
size: -; V: TRBV18; J: TRBJ1-4; D: TRBD1; DNA: TGTGCCAGCTCACAGGGGGCGGATGAAAAACTGTTTTTT; CDR3: CASSQGADEKLFF
size: -; V: TRBV7-8; J: TRBJ2-7; D: -; DNA: TGTGCCAGCAGCGAATCCTCCTACGAGCAGTACTTC; CDR3: CASSESSYEQYF
size: -; V: TRBV19; J: TRBJ1-1; D: -; DNA: TGTGCCAGTAGACCCGCCAGCACGACTGAAGCTTTCTTT; CDR3: CASRPASTTEAFF
size: once; V: TRBV5-6; J: TRBJ2-2; D: -; DNA: TGTGCCAGCAGCCCCCTTGGGAGCGCGAACACCGGGGAGCTGTTTTTT; CDR3: CASSPLGSANTGELFF
size: -; V: TRBV6-1; J: TRBJ2-5; D: -; DNA: TGTGCCAGCAGTGAGGAGGGGGCGGGGGAGTACCAAGAGACCCAGTACTTC; CDR3: CASSEEGAGEYQETQYF
size: -; V: TRBV11-2; J: TRBJ2-3; D: -; DNA: TGTGCCACCGAGACTCGCCCCACAGATACGCAGTATTTT; CDR3: CATETRPTDTQYF
size: -; V: TRBV10-2; J: TRBJ2-2; D: TRBD2; DNA: TGCGCCAGCAGTACTAGCGGGGGCACCGGGGAGCTGTTTTTT; CDR3: CASSTSGGTGELFF